Below, 9 T cell receptor beta chains from the same sample are listed, as sequenced in a study of OX40 agonist ivuxolimab in advanced cancers. Sequencing was performed with immunoSEQ multiplex PCR; in TCRdb, only in-frame clones are kept and a portion is missing. The sample carries under 80,000 clones, 90% to 95% recorded once. The sequencing here drew on CD4+ or CD8+ T cells sorted from blood, taken in a trial of the OX40 agonist ivuxolimab. The source of these receptors is an adult with an advanced solid tumor such as melanoma, head and neck, liver or kidney cancer.

The chain recombines TRBV18 with TRBJ2-5, with 8 bases aligning to TRBD1. This CDR3 comprises 14 residues. Germline V gives CDR1 KGHSH, CDR2 LQKENI. V trimming: 3 bases; J trimming: 4 bases; junction bases outside the gene matches: 4. The CDR3 loop reads CASSPLGQGETQYF. The CDR3 DNA sequence: TGTGCCAGCTCACCTCTTGGACAGGGAGAGACCCAGTACTTC.

This sequence joins TRBV5-1 and TRBJ2-1; TRBD2 agrees at 12 bases. This CDR3 contains 15 residues. Germline assignment: CDR1 SGHRS and CDR2 YFSETQ. Trimming at V came to 2 bases and at J to 10 bases, leaving 7 bases not matched to a gene. The CDR3: CASSFLAGGPWEQFF. As DNA, the CDR3 is TGCGCCAGCAGCTTCCTAGCGGGAGGGCCATGGGAGCAGTTCTTC. The full variable domain, with the rest looked up from reference TRBV5-1 and TRBJ2-1, is KAGVTQTPRYLIKTRGQQVTLSCSPISGHRSVSWYQQTPGQGLQFLFEYFSETQRNKGNFPGRFSGRQFSNSRSEMNVSTLELGDSALYLCASSFLAGGPWEQFFGPGTRLTVL.

This clone was detected only once. The CDR3 loop reads CASSSAGTAATNEKLFF. Written as DNA, the CDR3 is TGTGCCAGCAGCTCCGCCGGGACAGCCGCAACTAATGAAAAACTGTTTTTT. This rearrangement joins TRBV11-2 to TRBJ1-4, with TRBD1 identical over 7 bases. CDR1 is SGHAT and CDR2 is FQNNGV in the germline V gene. Germline trimming cut 4 bases from V and 0 bases from J; bases unmatched to any gene: 8. The CDR3 totals 17 residues.

This rearrangement joins TRBV9 to TRBJ1-1; possible D gene TRBD1, 6 bases. This CDR3 spans 15 amino acids. The V and J ends lost 5 bases and 1 base respectively, with 15 bases between them. CDR1 and CDR2 from the germline V gene are SGDLS and YYNGEE. This chain's CDR3 is CASSKGQSQNTEAFF. CDR3 coding DNA: TGTGCCAGCAGTAAAGGACAGAGCCAGAACACTGAAGCTTTCTTT. Together with reference TRBV9 and TRBJ1-1, the CDR3 gives the full variable domain: DSGVTQTPKHLITATGQRVTLRCSPRSGDLSVYWYQQSLDQGLQFLIQYYNGEERAKGNILERFSAQQFPDLHSELNLSSLELGDSALYFCASSKGQSQNTEAFFGQGTRLTVV.

The chain is built from TRBV29-1 and TRBJ1-2, with D possibly TRBD1 on 5 matching bases. The CDR3 length is 13 residues. CDR1 and CDR2 from the germline V gene are SQVTM and ANQGSEA. The germline V and J ends were trimmed by 8 bases and 0 bases, with 13 bases remaining between them. For the CDR3, the DNA is TGCAGCTCCTCACAGGAACCTAACTATGGCTACACCTTC. It is translated as CSSSQEPNYGYTF.

The chain employs TRBV5-1 and TRBJ1-6; TRBD1 matches 8 bases. Per germline, CDR1 SGHRS and CDR2 YFSETQ. CDR3 size: 16 residues. V shed 0 bases and J 11 bases; nucleotides not matched to a gene: 10. CDR3 bases: TGCGCCAGCAGCTTGGATCCGGACAGGGCAATGGCACCCCTCCACTTT. It codes for CASSLDPDRAMAPLHF. Full variable domain (remainder filled in from reference TRBV5-1 and TRBJ1-6): KAGVTQTPRYLIKTRGQQVTLSCSPISGHRSVSWYQQTPGQGLQFLFEYFSETQRNKGNFPGRFSGRQFSNSRSEMNVSTLELGDSALYLCASSLDPDRAMAPLHFGNGTRLTVT.

CDR3: CASSPLSTDTQYF. The CDR3 DNA reads TGTGCCAGCTCACCACTTTCCACAGATACGCAGTATTTT. The chain has TRBV18 and TRBJ2-3; D is uncertain. CDR1 is KGHSH and CDR2 is LQKENI in the germline V gene. The CDR3 sequence is 13 residues long. V was shortened by 1 base and J by 2 bases, with 4 bases between the two germline ends.

The gene calls are TRBV19 and TRBJ2-2; TRBD2 aligns across 10 bases. CDR1 and CDR2 from the germline V gene are LNHDA and SQIVND (reference sequence). V lost 1 base, J lost 4 bases, and 6 bases stayed unmatched. The CDR3 has 17 amino acids. The CDR3, as DNA: TGTGCCAGTAGTATAGCAGAGCGGGGGGGCCTCACCGGGGAGCTGTTTTTT. Protein sequence: CASSIAERGGLTGELFF.

In the case of this clone: This same CDR3 is encoded by further DNA sequences in the sample. The chain employs TRBV5-1 and TRBJ2-3; no firm D call. CDR1 is SGHRS and CDR2 is YFSETQ in the germline V gene. The CDR3 runs to 13 residues. The V end was cut by 2 bases, the J end by 1 base, with 5 bases between. As DNA, the CDR3 is TGCGCCAGCAGCTTAGCAGGCACAGATACGCAGTATTTT. Protein: CASSLAGTDTQYF.